This TCR beta chain emerged from a study of Graves' ophthalmopathy and Graves' hyperthyroidism. Amplification from RNA transcripts yielded the TCR beta CDR3 regions. Scientists carried out first-round RT-PCR using HTBI primers and then a second-round multiplex PCR. Using its own MiXCR run on the multiplex PCR reads, TCRdb lists one record per CDR3 protein. The data show hundreds of thousands of distinct CDR3 sequences, 20% to 25% seen once. V was shortened by 3 bases and J by 0 bases, with 3 bases between the two germline ends. This CDR3 region has 13 residues. The germline gives CDR1 SGHTA, CDR2 FQGNSA. This clonotype was counted many times.

The sample was peripheral blood. This TCR was recovered from a woman between 18 and 29 years old with stable Graves' hyperthyroidism. J is TRBJ1-5 and V is TRBV7-2; D remains ambiguous. In DNA, the CDR3 is TGTGCCAGCAGCTTTCGTAGCAATCAGCCCCAGCATTTT. It translates to CASSFRSNQPQHF.